This T cell receptor (beta chain) was retrieved from a study of response to subunit inactivated influenza vaccine. TCRdb independently ran MiXCR on the RT-PCR reads; one entry per CDR3 protein. The top ten hold around 10% of the sample, which has 500,000 to 600,000 distinct CDR3 sequences, 11% seen once. Germline V gene lookup returns CDR1 SQVTM and CDR2 ANQGSEA. The junction had 5 bases not matched to a gene; V was cut back by 4 bases and J by 6 bases. This CDR3 spans 13 amino acids. This clonotype was seen a handful of times. The same sample was also used in a study of T cells expressing NK-cell markers. That source reports: TCR beta libraries carry UMIs added by 5'RACE template switching. Of eight sequenced donors, seven were HCMV-seropositive and one HCMV-seronegative.

The sequencing used PBMCs from blood, collected on the day of vaccination. The TCR sequence derives from a man between 45 and 60 years old who received an inactivated influenza vaccine. The V call is TRBV29-1, the J call TRBJ2-1; 8 bases are shared with TRBD2. DNA of the CDR3: TGCAGCGTTGCCGGGACTAGATTCAATGAGCAGTTCTTC. It encodes CSVAGTRFNEQFF.